These T cell receptor beta chains were read from a single sample in a study of CD8+CD57+ T cells in acquired aplastic anemia. MiXCR, applied by TCRdb to the reads, yields one record per CDR3 protein. The sample has more than 100,000 distinct CDR3 sequences; around 46% are singletons. Sequencing input: sorted CD4+, CD8+, or CD8+CD57+ T cells (not recorded which) from PBMCs. These receptors were obtained from a human donor in good health, serving as a control. Each CDR3 is given with its conserved first and last residue. D genes are given only for firm matches. Not every row has a clone size; where given, it reads once, few, many or a size class.

d_call	v_call	j_call	clone_size	cdr3_nt	cdr3_aa
-	TRBV5-5	TRBJ1-4	many	TGTGCCAGCAGCCCCAACCAGGGTAGGGAAAAACTGTTTTTT	CASSPNQGREKLFF
-	TRBV10-3	TRBJ1-4	-	TGTGCCATCAGATCCTCGGGACGGCGAACTAATGAAAAACTGTTTTTT	CAIRSSGRRTNEKLFF
-	TRBV7-2	TRBJ1-4	many	TGTGCCAGCAGCTTAAACGGACAGCCCAATGAAAAACTGTTTTTT	CASSLNGQPNEKLFF
-	TRBV19	TRBJ1-2	many	TGTGCCAGTAGCCCGAGGGCGGGACGTCGGGGCTACACCTTC	CASSPRAGRRGYTF
-	TRBV11-2	TRBJ1-1	many	TGTGCCAGCAGCCAACATTTTACCCCCGGAGAGTCTGAAGCTTTCTTT	CASSQHFTPGESEAFF
-	TRBV12-3/TRBV12-4	TRBJ2-3	many	TGTGCCAGCAGTTTTGTAATTGATACGCAGTATTTT	CASSFVIDTQYF
-	TRBV4-3	TRBJ1-2	many	TGCGCCAGCAGCCAAGGGCTTCAGTTTGGCTACACCTTC	CASSQGLQFGYTF
TRBD1	TRBV29-1	TRBJ1-2	-	TGCAGCGTTGGGACAGGGGCGAAGGGCTACACCTTC	CSVGTGAKGYTF
TRBD1	TRBV15	TRBJ1-4	-	TGTGCCACCAGCAGATCCCAGGACAGGGGCGCTGAAAAACTGTTTTTT	CATSRSQDRGAEKLFF
TRBD1	TRBV13	TRBJ2-4	many	TGTGCCAGCAGCACCGGGACAGGATTAAACATTCAGTACTTC	CASSTGTGLNIQYF
-	TRBV2	TRBJ1-4	-	TGTGCCAGCAGTGATGAACAGGTCGGTGAAAAACTGTTTTTT	CASSDEQVGEKLFF
TRBD2	TRBV4-1	TRBJ2-5	-	TGCGCCAGCAGCCAAGGACCCCCTAGCGGGGGGGCCCAAGAGACCCAGTACTTC	CASSQGPPSGGAQETQYF
-	TRBV10-2	TRBJ1-2	-	TGCGCCAGCAGTGAGTTATCCGGGACACTTGGCTACACCTTC	CASSELSGTLGYTF
-	TRBV7-6	TRBJ2-5	-	TGTGCCAGCAGCTTAGGAAATCCGGGCCTCCTGGAGACCCAGTACTTC	CASSLGNPGLLETQYF
-	TRBV6-1	TRBJ2-5	many	TGTGCCACCCCTGGGGCAGAGGGAAAGACCCAGTACTTC	CATPGAEGKTQYF
-	TRBV9	TRBJ1-2	-	TGTGCCAGCAGCGTTCCGGGGTCCTATGGCTACACCTTC	CASSVPGSYGYTF
TRBD2	TRBV7-9	TRBJ2-1	many	TGTGCCAGCAGCCGACCTAGCGGGGCAAGTCGGGAGCAGTTCTTC	CASSRPSGASREQFF
TRBD2	TRBV20-1	TRBJ2-1	many	TGCAGTGCTAGAGGAACCGGGACTAGCAACAATGAGCAGTTCTTC	CSARGTGTSNNEQFF
TRBD2	TRBV15	TRBJ2-1	-	TGTGCCACCAGCAGAGACCGGAGACTAGCGGGGGGTGCTGAGCAGTTCTTC	CATSRDRRLAGGAEQFF
-	TRBV11-2	TRBJ2-7	-	TGTGCCAGCAGGCCTCGAGGACCGAGCTCCTACGAGCAGTACTTC	CASRPRGPSSYEQYF
TRBD1	TRBV20-1	TRBJ2-7	-	TGCAGTGCAAACCGGGACAGGGCCTACGAGCAGTACTTC	CSANRDRAYEQYF
TRBD1	TRBV5-5	TRBJ1-1	many	TGTGCCAGCAGCTGGGGACAGCAGAACACTGAAGCTTTCTTT	CASSWGQQNTEAFF
-	TRBV9	TRBJ1-6	-	TGTGCCAGCAGCGTAGAACAGGCAAATTCACCCCTCCACTTT	CASSVEQANSPLHF
TRBD1	TRBV7-2	TRBJ2-7	many	TGTGCCAGCAGCCCAGGGACAGGGGAATACGAGCAGTACTTC	CASSPGTGEYEQYF
-	TRBV19	TRBJ2-1	-	TGTGCCAGTAGTGTTGAGGGTCAGTCTAACAATGAGCAGTTCTTC	CASSVEGQSNNEQFF
TRBD1	TRBV20-1	TRBJ1-2	-	TGCAGTGCTAGCCCGGGACAGGGGACTAACTATGGCTACACCTTC	CSASPGQGTNYGYTF
TRBD2	TRBV5-1	TRBJ2-1	few	TGCGCCAGCAGCTTCCCTCAAACCGGGACTAGCGGGGGCCGCCTCTCCTACAATGAGCAGTTCTTC	CASSFPQTGTSGGRLSYNEQFF
-	TRBV20-1	TRBJ2-7	many	TGCAGTGCTGGCAAAAGGGGCTCCTACGAGCAGTACTTC	CSAGKRGSYEQYF
-	TRBV2	TRBJ2-7	many	TGTGCCAGCAGCAACGTTGGACTCGACTCCTACGAGCAGTACTTC	CASSNVGLDSYEQYF
-	TRBV20-1	TRBJ2-7	-	TGCAGTGCTAGAGATCCGGCAGGACCCTCCTACGAGCAGTACTTC	CSARDPAGPSYEQYF
-	TRBV6-5	TRBJ1-3	many	TGTGCCAGCAGTTACGCGGCGTCTGGAAACACCATATATTTT	CASSYAASGNTIYF
-	TRBV6-2/TRBV6-3	TRBJ2-7	many	TGTGCCAGCAGGGCACCCTCTGTCTACGAGCAGTACTTC	CASRAPSVYEQYF
-	TRBV10-3	TRBJ2-7	-	TGTGCCATCAGTGAGCCGTCCGGGTCCGAGCAGTACTTC	CAISEPSGSEQYF
-	TRBV7-7	TRBJ2-5	-	TGTGCCAGCTCCGAGCGGGAGACCCAGTACTTC	CASSERETQYF
TRBD1	TRBV2	TRBJ2-7	-	TGTGCCAGCAGTCGTCCGGGACAGGCCTACGAGCAGTACTTC	CASSRPGQAYEQYF
-	TRBV5-6	TRBJ1-2	-	TGTGCCAGCAGCTTGGGTAGCAATGGGATCCTCTATGGCTACACCTTC	CASSLGSNGILYGYTF
-	TRBV7-9	TRBJ1-6	once	TGTGCCAGCAGCCCGGGCCGGGCTTCACCCCTCCACTTT	CASSPGRASPLHF
-	TRBV7-8	TRBJ1-1	many	TGTGCCAGCAGCTTCCATCGTTGGGCAGGGCTCAACACTGAAGCTTTCTTT	CASSFHRWAGLNTEAFF